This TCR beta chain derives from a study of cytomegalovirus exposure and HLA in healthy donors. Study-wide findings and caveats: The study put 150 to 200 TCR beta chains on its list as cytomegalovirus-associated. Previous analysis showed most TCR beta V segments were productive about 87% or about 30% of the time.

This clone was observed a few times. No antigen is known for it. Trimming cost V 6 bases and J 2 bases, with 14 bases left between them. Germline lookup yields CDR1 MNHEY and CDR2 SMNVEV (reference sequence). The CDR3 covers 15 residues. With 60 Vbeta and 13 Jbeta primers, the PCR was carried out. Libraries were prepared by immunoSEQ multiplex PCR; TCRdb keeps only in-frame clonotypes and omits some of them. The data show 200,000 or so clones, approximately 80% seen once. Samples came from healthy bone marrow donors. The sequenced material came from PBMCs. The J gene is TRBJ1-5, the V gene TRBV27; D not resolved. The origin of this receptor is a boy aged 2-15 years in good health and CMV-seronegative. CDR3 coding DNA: TGTGCCAGCAGGGTGATGGCTTCTGGCAATCAGCCCCAGCATTTT. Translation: CASRVMASGNQPQHF.